The 4 T cell receptor beta chains in this list originate from one sample, sequenced in a study of T cell responses to AZD1222 COVID-19 vaccine. Assay: immunoSEQ multiplex PCR; the TCRdb copy retains only in-frame clones and omits some. The sample includes about 140,000 clones, approximately 86% of them seen just once. Source: peripheral blood, taken 28 days after the second dose of the MenACWY control vaccine. Receptors were obtained from an adult who received the MenACWY meningococcal vaccine as a control.

The chain employs TRBV5-1 and TRBJ2-1; 7 bases are a match to TRBD1. Trimming removed 4 bases from V and 3 bases from J; junction bases left unmatched: 4. Per germline, CDR1 SGHRS and CDR2 YFSETQ. This CDR3 has 14 amino acids. CDR3 sequence (DNA): TGCGCCAGCAGCCCAGGGACAGTCTACAATGAGCAGTTCTTC. Translating it yields CASSPGTVYNEQFF.

The CDR3 here is CASSPRTSGSYNEQFF. The CDR3 nucleotides read TGCGCCAGCAGCCCTAGGACTAGCGGGTCCTACAATGAGCAGTTCTTC. The J gene is TRBJ2-1, the V gene TRBV4-3; 11 bases map to TRBD2. Per germline, CDR1 LGHNA and CDR2 YSLEER. The CDR3 length is 16 residues. Trimming at V came to 4 bases and at J to 1 base, leaving 3 bases not matched to a gene.

The chain employs TRBV5-1 and TRBJ1-1; maybe TRBD1 (6 bases). This CDR3 has 15 amino acids. CDR1 and CDR2 from the germline V gene are SGHRS and YFSETQ. The V end lost 7 bases, the J end lost 1 base, and 17 bases lay between the germline ends. The CDR3 is CASCSGGSGNTEAFF. The DNA of the CDR3 is TGCGCCAGCTGTTCCGGGGGCTCCGGGAACACTGAAGCTTTCTTT. Looking up the rest from reference TRBV5-1 and TRBJ1-1 gives the full variable domain: KAGVTQTPRYLIKTRGQQVTLSCSPISGHRSVSWYQQTPGQGLQFLFEYFSETQRNKGNFPGRFSGRQFSNSRSEMNVSTLELGDSALYLCASCSGGSGNTEAFFGQGTRLTVV.

The gene calls are TRBV7-2 and TRBJ2-3; 8 nucleotides agree with TRBD2. The CDR3 totals 16 residues. Trimming cost V 5 bases and J 4 bases; bases outside gene matches: 11. Looked up from germline, CDR1 is SGHTA and CDR2 is FQGNSA. DNA of the CDR3: TGTGCCAGCAGCCCCGGGGGGGCGGGGGGTGCAGATACGCAGTATTTT. Translated, it gives CASSPGGAGGADTQYF.